In this sample, the clone carrying this T cell receptor (beta chain) turned up many times. Its matching antigen is unknown. These data belong to a study of read filtering for tumor transcriptome and immune sequencing. In the study overall: Whole-transcriptome libraries were prepared after DNase treatment.

Molecular barcoded adaptors covering alpha/delta and beta/gamma chains were used on 400 to 450 ng RNA. MiXCR was run by TCRdb on the reads, yielding one entry per CDR3 protein. In the table there are more than 70,000 distinct CDR3 sequences, about 22% of which are singletons. Findings and caveats of the study: In IR-seq, single-read clonotypes were roughly 80% of clonotypes but around 3.2% of reads.

The TCR comes from a donor at least 40 years old with multiple myeloma. The specimen sequenced was a population of CD138-negative cells sorted from bone marrow.

CDR3 sequence: CSVQKGFSTDTQYF. The CDR3 nucleotides are TGCAGCGTCCAAAAGGGGTTTAGCACAGATACGCAGTATTTT. V gene TRBV29-1 combines with J gene TRBJ2-3, with D possibly being TRBD1 (5 bases). The CDR3 length is 14 residues. V was clipped by 6 bases and J by 0 bases, with 13 bases between them. Germline-derived CDR1 and CDR2 are SQVTM and ANQGSEA.